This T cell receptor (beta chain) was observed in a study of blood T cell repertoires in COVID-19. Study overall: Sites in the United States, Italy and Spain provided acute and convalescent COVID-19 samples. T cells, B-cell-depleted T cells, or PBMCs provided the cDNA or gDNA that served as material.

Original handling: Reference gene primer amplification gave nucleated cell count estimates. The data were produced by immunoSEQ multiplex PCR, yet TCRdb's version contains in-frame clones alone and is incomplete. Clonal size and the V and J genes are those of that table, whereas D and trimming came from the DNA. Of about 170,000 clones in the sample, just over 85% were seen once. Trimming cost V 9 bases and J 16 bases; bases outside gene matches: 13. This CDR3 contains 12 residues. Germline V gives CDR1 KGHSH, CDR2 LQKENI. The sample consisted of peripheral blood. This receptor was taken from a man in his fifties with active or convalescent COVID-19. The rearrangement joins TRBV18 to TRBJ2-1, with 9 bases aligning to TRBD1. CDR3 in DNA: TGTGCCAGTCTTCAACCCACAGGGGGCGCTTTCTTC. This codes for CASLQPTGGAFF.